These T cell receptor beta chains were read from a single sample in a study of CD8 T cells in Susac syndrome. One entry per CDR3 protein results from TCRdb running MiXCR on the immunoSEQ multiplex PCR reads. The sample holds 70,000 to 100,000 distinct CDR3 sequences; about 93% are singletons and the top ten take less than 0.35%. Sequencing was carried out using CD8+ T cells from PBMCs. These receptors all come from a human donor in good health. Each CDR3 is given with its conserved first and last residue. A D gene is named only where the DNA matches it firmly. Clone size is given for some rows only: seen once, a few or many times, or a class if the clone is expanded.

v_gene	abundance	j_gene	d_gene	CDR3aa	CDR3nt
TRBV10-2	.	TRBJ1-5	TRBD1	CASTGTGAQPQHF	TGCGCCAGCACCGGGACAGGGGCTCAGCCCCAGCATTTT
TRBV5-8	few	TRBJ2-3	TRBD2	CASSRPVSGGPDTQYF	TGTGCCAGCAGCCGACCGGTTAGCGGGGGCCCAGATACGCAGTATTTT
TRBV5-1	.	TRBJ2-3	TRBD2	CASRIAGGPPDTQYF	TGCGCCAGCAGAATAGCGGGGGGACCGCCGGATACGCAGTATTTT
TRBV10-3	.	TRBJ1-2	.	CAISKEKTGNYGYTF	TGTGCCATCAGTAAGGAGAAGACAGGAAACTATGGCTACACCTTC
TRBV29-1	.	TRBJ2-2	.	CSVGGLKNTGELFF	TGCAGCGTGGGTGGGCTTAAGAACACCGGGGAGCTGTTTTTT
TRBV9	once	TRBJ2-7	.	CASSVGGNPYEQYF	TGTGCCAGCAGCGTAGGGGGTAACCCCTACGAGCAGTACTTC
TRBV10-3	.	TRBJ2-7	.	CAISGRDGTYEQYF	TGTGCCATCAGTGGCCGGGACGGGACCTACGAGCAGTACTTC
TRBV19	.	TRBJ1-3	.	CASSIFGEKTENTIYF	TGTGCCAGTAGTATCTTCGGGGAGAAAACTGAAAACACCATATATTTT
TRBV5-6	.	TRBJ1-1	.	CASINGENTEAFF	TGTGCCAGCATCAACGGAGAGAACACTGAAGCTTTCTTT
TRBV6-5	.	TRBJ2-3	TRBD2	CASSYSSGGVPDTQYF	TGTGCCAGCAGTTACTCGAGCGGGGGAGTCCCAGATACGCAGTATTTT
TRBV7-8	.	TRBJ1-3	.	CASSLGAGSGNTIYF	TGTGCCAGCAGCTTAGGGGCAGGGTCTGGAAACACCATATATTTT
TRBV29-1	.	TRBJ2-7	.	CSVEDRDKSYEQYF	TGCAGCGTTGAAGATCGGGACAAATCCTACGAGCAGTACTTC
TRBV29-1	.	TRBJ2-7	TRBD2	CSVERGNEQYF	TGCAGCGTTGAGCGGGGGAACGAGCAGTACTTC
TRBV9	.	TRBJ1-5	.	CASSVGDGQPQHF	TGTGCCAGCAGCGTAGGGGACGGCCAGCCCCAGCATTTT
TRBV12-3/TRBV12-4	once	TRBJ1-4	.	CASRSTEKLFF	TGTGCCAGCAGGTCGACTGAAAAACTGTTTTTT
TRBV9	.	TRBJ1-2	TRBD1	CASSDRDRTTVGYTF	TGTGCCAGCAGCGACCGGGACAGGACAACGGTGGGCTACACCTTC
TRBV19	.	TRBJ2-2	TRBD1	CASSIGQGALGELFF	TGTGCCAGTAGTATCGGACAGGGAGCCCTCGGGGAGCTGTTTTTT
TRBV7-8	.	TRBJ2-7	.	CASSLLGGTYEQYF	TGTGCCAGCAGCTTACTAGGGGGGACCTACGAGCAGTACTTC
TRBV20-1	.	TRBJ2-3	TRBD2	CSARGRWSGGADTQYF	TGCAGTGCTAGGGGTCGGTGGAGCGGGGGGGCAGATACGCAGTATTTT
TRBV4-1	once	TRBJ1-1	.	CASSHFEGGNTEAFF	TGCGCCAGCAGCCACTTTGAAGGGGGGAACACTGAAGCTTTCTTT
TRBV12-3/TRBV12-4	once	TRBJ2-3	TRBD2	CASSFGAGGPVTQYF	TGTGCCAGCAGTTTCGGGGCGGGGGGCCCAGTAACGCAGTATTTT
TRBV28	.	TRBJ2-7	TRBD1	CASSDPGQGANEQYF	TGTGCCAGCAGTGACCCGGGACAGGGGGCCAACGAGCAGTACTTC
TRBV7-9	.	TRBJ2-1	TRBD1	CASSLGWDRANEQFF	TGTGCCAGCAGCTTAGGTTGGGACAGAGCGAATGAGCAGTTCTTC
TRBV7-8	.	TRBJ1-1	.	CASGREDRSAFF	TGTGCCAGCGGCAGGGAGGATCGATCGGCTTTCTTT
TRBV20-1	.	TRBJ2-1	TRBD2	CSASATSGGAGEQFF	TGCAGTGCCAGCGCTACTAGCGGGGGGGCAGGGGAGCAGTTCTTC
TRBV19	.	TRBJ2-6	.	CASTNPGTRGLSGANVLTF	TGTGCCAGTACCAACCCAGGGACGCGCGGGCTCTCTGGGGCCAACGTCCTGACTTTC
TRBV6-4	.	TRBJ2-2	.	CASSDSDTGELFF	TGTGCCAGCAGTGACTCGGACACCGGGGAGCTGTTTTTT
TRBV19	.	TRBJ2-2	.	CASSIYGIPGELFF	TGTGCCAGTAGTATTTATGGGATTCCCGGGGAGCTGTTTTTT
TRBV10-3	.	TRBJ2-7	TRBD2	CAIEAGQSYEQYF	TGTGCCATCGAAGCGGGGCAGAGCTACGAGCAGTACTTC
TRBV24-1	.	TRBJ2-3	.	CATSDFTHTDTQYF	TGTGCCACCAGTGATTTTACTCACACAGATACGCAGTATTTT
TRBV2	.	TRBJ2-3	TRBD2	CASSDILEVAGDTQYF	TGTGCCAGCAGTGATATCCTCGAGGTAGCGGGAGATACGCAGTATTTT
TRBV12-5	.	TRBJ2-1	.	CASGFGGLSSYNEQFF	TGTGCTAGTGGCTTCGGGGGTCTCAGCTCCTACAATGAGCAGTTCTTC
TRBV12-3/TRBV12-4	.	TRBJ2-5	TRBD2	CASSPGGGTSGEETQYF	TGTGCCAGCAGTCCTGGAGGAGGGACTAGCGGGGAAGAGACCCAGTACTTC
TRBV7-9	.	TRBJ2-2	.	CASSPWDSFFNTGELFF	TGTGCCAGCAGCCCGTGGGACTCCTTCTTTAACACCGGGGAGCTGTTTTTT
TRBV2	.	TRBJ2-2	.	CASSGGVENTGELFF	TGTGCCAGCAGTGGAGGGGTGGAGAACACCGGGGAGCTGTTTTTT
TRBV29-1	.	TRBJ2-7	.	CSVVGRSSYEQYF	TGCAGCGTTGTGGGCCGAAGCTCCTACGAGCAGTACTTC
TRBV7-9	once	TRBJ1-5	TRBD1	CASSPTGMGKPQHF	TGTGCCAGCAGCCCGACAGGGATGGGTAAGCCCCAGCATTTT
TRBV13	.	TRBJ2-4	.	CASSQQLAKNIQYF	TGTGCCAGCAGCCAACAGCTAGCCAAAAACATTCAGTACTTC
TRBV7-9	few	TRBJ2-5	.	CASSFLTLQETQYF	TGTGCCAGCAGCTTCTTGACACTTCAAGAGACCCAGTACTTC
TRBV4-1	once	TRBJ1-2	.	CASSPAVGNYGYTF	TGCGCCAGCAGCCCAGCAGTTGGTAACTATGGCTACACCTTC
TRBV12-3/TRBV12-4	.	TRBJ2-1	.	CASSTPPEAGASYNEQFF	TGTGCCAGCAGCACTCCCCCGGAGGCAGGGGCCTCCTACAATGAGCAGTTCTTC
TRBV5-4	once	TRBJ1-2	.	CASSSTVQANYGYTF	TGTGCCAGCAGCTCGACAGTACAAGCTAACTATGGCTACACCTTC
TRBV19	.	TRBJ1-1	.	CASSSGGGTEAFF	TGTGCCAGTAGCAGCGGGGGGGGCACTGAAGCTTTCTTT
TRBV25-1	.	TRBJ1-1	.	CASSETRTARAFF	TGTGCCAGCAGTGAAACCCGGACGGCCAGGGCTTTCTTT
TRBV29-1	.	TRBJ2-1	TRBD2	CSADELAGGNEQFF	TGCAGCGCTGACGAGCTAGCGGGGGGAAATGAGCAGTTCTTC
TRBV12-3/TRBV12-4	once	TRBJ2-3	.	CASSSQEGDTQYF	TGTGCCAGCAGTTCCCAGGAAGGTGATACGCAGTATTTT
TRBV29-1	.	TRBJ1-4	.	CSVETTTNEKLFF	TGCAGCGTTGAGACAACAACTAATGAAAAACTGTTTTTT
TRBV2	.	TRBJ2-7	.	CARGTGTPHEQYF	TGTGCCAGGGGGACGGGAACCCCCCACGAGCAGTACTTC
TRBV29-1	once	TRBJ2-1	.	CSSRSAGNEQFF	TGCAGCTCACGCTCCGCAGGGAACGAGCAGTTCTTC
TRBV27	.	TRBJ2-1	.	CASSSSVGGYNEQFF	TGTGCCAGCAGTTCCTCCGTGGGGGGATACAATGAGCAGTTCTTC
TRBV5-6	once	TRBJ2-6	.	CASSPTGYGANVLTF	TGTGCCAGCAGCCCAACAGGGTACGGGGCCAACGTCCTGACTTTC
TRBV13	.	TRBJ2-3	.	CASNQGSMDTQYF	TGTGCCAGCAACCAGGGGTCTATGGATACGCAGTATTTT
TRBV2	.	TRBJ1-5	.	CASTRGEAQHF	TGTGCCAGCACGCGAGGGGAGGCCCAGCATTTT
TRBV12-3/TRBV12-4	.	TRBJ2-7	.	CASSFGTPWTYEQYF	TGTGCCAGCAGTTTCGGGACACCCTGGACATACGAGCAGTACTTC
TRBV12-3/TRBV12-4	.	TRBJ1-1	.	CASSPLRGEAFF	TGTGCCAGCAGTCCGCTGCGAGGTGAAGCTTTCTTT